Following are 26 T cell receptor beta chains from one sample sequenced in a study of cytotoxic CD8 clonotypes in ibrutinib-treated CLL. The table came from immunoSEQ multiplex PCR; TCRdb's copy has only in-frame clones and leaves some out. The sample carries 150,000 to 200,000 clones, approximately 90% recorded once. Sequenced here: PBMCs, sampled at disease progression, from a patient treated with ibrutinib. The receptors stem from a human donor with chronic lymphocytic leukemia.

The J gene is TRBJ2-5, the V gene TRBV5-4; possibly TRBD1 for D (5 bases). V lost 4 bases to trimming and J lost 1 base, with 11 bases between them. Germline V gene sequence: CDR1 SGHNT, CDR2 YYREEE (reference sequence). The CDR3 has 14 amino acids. The CDR3 sequence: CASSQGHPQETQYF. The CDR3 DNA is TGTGCCAGCAGCCAAGGACATCCCCAAGAGACCCAGTACTTC.

J is TRBJ2-3 and V is TRBV5-8; D gene ambiguous. Germline CDR1 is SGHTS and CDR2 is YDEGEE. Trimming left V 2 bases short and J 1 base short, with 8 bases between. The CDR3 has 14 residues. The CDR3 region is CASSLGQRTDTQYF. CDR3 DNA: TGTGCCAGCAGCTTAGGGCAGCGCACAGATACGCAGTATTTT. Drawing the rest from reference TRBV5-8 and TRBJ2-3, the complete variable domain is EAGVTQSPTHLIKTRGQQATLRCSPISGHTSVYWYQQALGLGLQFLLWYDEGEERNRGNFPPRFSGRQFPNYSSELNVNALELEDSALYLCASSLGQRTDTQYFGPGTRLTVL.

This chain connects TRBV27 to TRBJ2-7, with 9 bases that match TRBD1. In germline, CDR1 is MNHEY, CDR2 SMNVEV (reference sequence). The CDR3 consists of 14 residues. The junction had 7 bases not matched to a gene; V was cut back by 4 bases and J by 6 bases. CDR3 nucleotide sequence: TGTGCCAGCAGTTGGGGGACAGGGAGTTCCGAGCAGTACTTC. Residues: CASSWGTGSSEQYF.

This sequence joins TRBV9 and TRBJ2-1; 9 positions match TRBD2. Germline V gene sequence: CDR1 SGDLS, CDR2 YYNGEE. V shed 0 bases and J 4 bases; nucleotides not matched to a gene: 5. The CDR3 consists of 16 residues. In DNA, the CDR3 is TGTGCCAGCAGCGTAGGCCTAGCGGGGCAATACAATGAGCAGTTCTTC. Translated, it gives CASSVGLAGQYNEQFF.

The chain combines TRBV6-5 with TRBJ2-7, with 7 bases aligning to TRBD2. This CDR3 region has 16 residues. Germline assignment: CDR1 MNHEY and CDR2 SVGAGI. J gave up 0 bases and V 4 bases, and 9 bases lay outside the gene matches. CDR3 in DNA: TGTGCCAGCAGTTCGGGGGGACCCTGGAGCTCCTACGAGCAGTACTTC. Translated: CASSSGGPWSSYEQYF.

The chain employs TRBV18 and TRBJ2-2; 12 bases match TRBD1. Trimming cost V 6 bases and J 5 bases; bases outside gene matches: 7. Germline assignment: CDR1 KGHSH and CDR2 LQKENI. This CDR3 has 16 amino acids. The CDR3 bases are TGTGCCAGCTCTCCGGGGACAGGGGGCCGTACCGGGGAGCTGTTTTTT. It is translated as CASSPGTGGRTGELFF.

The chain carries TRBV6-5 and TRBJ2-1; no firm D call. CDR3 length: 13 residues. Trimming shortened V by 0 bases and J by 4 bases, and 4 bases separated the two germline ends. Per the germline V gene, CDR1 is MNHEY and CDR2 is SVGAGI. The chain's CDR3 is CASSYSKYNEQFF. The CDR3 DNA is TGTGCCAGCAGTTACTCGAAATACAATGAGCAGTTCTTC.

The chain carries TRBV6-1 and TRBJ2-1, with a weak D call TRBD1 (8 bases). Germline CDR1 and CDR2: MNHNS and SASEGT. CDR3 length: 19 amino acids. V lost 4 bases to trimming and J lost 0 bases, with 22 bases between them. CDR3 sequence (DNA): TGTGCCAGCAGTGGCCCGACAGGGGACTATCTGAGCTCCTACAATGAGCAGTTCTTC. Protein: CASSGPTGDYLSSYNEQFF.

This chain links TRBV4-1 with TRBJ1-1, with D perhaps matching TRBD1 (5 bases). The CDR3 covers 15 residues. Trimming took off 0 bases at V and 7 bases at J, with 15 bases between the two ends. Germline values: CDR1 MGHRA, CDR2 YSYEKL. The DNA for the CDR3 is TGCGCCAGCAGCCAAGATAATTGGGGGGGGATTGAAGCTTTCTTT. Translation: CASSQDNWGGIEAFF.

The chain employs TRBV28 and TRBJ1-4; D is unresolved. Between the trimmed V and J ends, which lost 3 bases and 8 bases, there was a span of 10 bases. Germline V CDR1 and CDR2: MDHEN, SYDVKM. The CDR3 sequence is 13 residues long. The CDR3 sequence: CASSLNIQEKLFF. CDR3 in DNA: TGTGCCAGCAGTTTGAACATTCAGGAAAAACTGTTTTTT.

This chain connects TRBV30 to TRBJ1-1; a possible D gene is TRBD1 (5 bases). V gave up 3 bases and J gave up 10 bases, with 18 bases separating them. Germline V gene lookup returns CDR1 GTSNPN and CDR2 SVGIG (reference sequence). This CDR3 spans 13 amino acids. The CDR3 here is CAWSGTGLSGAFF. DNA of the CDR3: TGTGCCTGGAGCGGGACGGGGTTGAGCGGAGCTTTCTTT.

This chain connects TRBV6-6 to TRBJ2-1; D possibly corresponds to TRBD2 (6 bases). CDR3 length equals 12 residues. The germline V gene has CDR1 MNHNY and CDR2 SVGAGI (reference sequence). V gave up 4 bases and J gave up 9 bases, with 10 bases separating them. The CDR3 DNA reads as TGTGCCAGCAGTTGGGACTCTTCTGAGCAGTTCTTC. It specifies CASSWDSSEQFF.

This chain joins TRBV28 and TRBJ2-1, with TRBD2 identical over 7 bases. The trim removed 6 bases at V and 2 bases at J, leaving 4 bases unmatched. This CDR3 has 14 residues. Germline V lookup: CDR1 MDHEN, CDR2 SYDVKM. The CDR3: CASRAGRAYNEQFF. The CDR3 DNA sequence: TGTGCCAGCAGGGCGGGGAGGGCCTACAATGAGCAGTTCTTC. Full variable domain (remainder filled in from reference TRBV28 and TRBJ2-1): DVKVTQSSRYLVKRTGEKVFLECVQDMDHENMFWYRQDPGLGLRLIYFSYDVKMKEKGDIPEGYSVSREKKERFSLILESASTNQTSMYLCASRAGRAYNEQFFGPGTRLTVL.

In its sample, this clone was seen a few times. The chain joins TRBV10-2 to TRBJ1-1; a weak D match, TRBD1 (5 bases). CDR1 WSHSY and CDR2 SAAADI come from the germline V gene. The length of the CDR3 is 16 residues. V gave up 6 bases and J gave up 3 bases, with 20 bases separating them. In DNA form, the CDR3 reads TGCGCCAGCAGCTCGACCCCCCAGGGCGAGGACACTGAAGCTTTCTTT. This gives the protein CASSSTPQGEDTEAFF.

This rearrangement joins TRBV6-1 to TRBJ1-2; D gene uncertain. Trimming cost V 5 bases and J 0 bases, with 1 base left between them. Germline CDR1 is MNHNS and CDR2 is SASEGT. This CDR3 contains 11 residues. The CDR3 DNA sequence: TGTGCCAGCAGTTCTAACTATGGCTACACCTTC. Translation: CASSSNYGYTF.

This chain uses TRBV7-9 with TRBJ1-1; D is uncertain. CDR1 is SEHNR and CDR2 is FQNEAQ in the germline V gene (reference sequence). The CDR3 runs to 15 residues. Trimming removed 2 bases from V and 0 bases from J, with 10 bases in between. The CDR3 DNA reads as TGTGCCAGCAGCTTACGCCAGGCAATGAACACTGAAGCTTTCTTT. It encodes CASSLRQAMNTEAFF.

The gene calls are TRBV5-1 and TRBJ1-1; D is undetermined. V lost 3 bases to trimming and J lost 0 bases, with 15 bases between them. The V gene's germline CDR1 is SGHRS and CDR2 YFSETQ. The CDR3 consists of 16 residues. CDR3 region: CASSYTPQVMNTEAFF. CDR3 sequence (DNA): TGCGCCAGCAGCTACACTCCTCAGGTGATGAACACTGAAGCTTTCTTT.

This clone was seen only a few times. The chain carries TRBV7-9 and TRBJ1-1, with 7 bases that match TRBD1. Germline loops: CDR1 SEHNR, CDR2 FQNEAQ (reference sequence). Unmatched junction bases numbered 19, after V lost 4 bases and J lost 2 bases. This CDR3 spans 19 amino acids. CDR3 sequence reads: CASSWGGGDRDKLNTEAFF. The CDR3 nucleotides are TGTGCCAGCAGCTGGGGAGGAGGGGACAGAGATAAGTTAAACACTGAAGCTTTCTTT. Using reference TRBV7-9 and TRBJ1-1 for the parts outside the CDR3, the full variable domain is DTGVSQNPRHKITKRGQNVTFRCDPISEHNRLYWYRQTLGQGPEFLTYFQNEAQLEKSRLLSDRFSAERPKGSFSTLEIQRTEQGDSAMYLCASSWGGGDRDKLNTEAFFGQGTRLTVV.

The chain couples TRBV27 to TRBJ2-7; 8 positions agree with TRBD1. V was clipped by 6 bases and J by 4 bases; unmatched bases: 11. Germline assignment: CDR1 MNHEY and CDR2 SMNVEV (reference sequence). This CDR3 region has 15 residues. CDR3 DNA sequence: TGTGCCAGCAGCTCAAGGGACAGGAGAGCATACGAGCAGTACTTC. This gives the protein CASSSRDRRAYEQYF.

This sequence joins TRBV7-9 and TRBJ1-2; 10 nucleotides align to TRBD1. Trimming took 6 bases from V and 4 from J; bases not matched to a gene: 11. The CDR3 is made up of 16 amino acids. The germline V gene has CDR1 SEHNR and CDR2 FQNEAQ (reference sequence). CDR3 residues: CASSSGTGVLGYGYTF. The CDR3, as DNA: TGTGCCAGCAGTTCCGGGACAGGGGTCCTTGGCTATGGCTACACCTTC.

The V gene is TRBV28, the J gene TRBJ1-2, with a weak D call TRBD1 (5 bases). From germline, CDR1 is MDHEN and CDR2 SYDVKM. The CDR3 runs to 12 residues. The V end lost 8 bases, the J end lost 1 base, and 8 bases lay between the germline ends. CDR3 protein: CASWDGNYGYTF. The DNA of the CDR3 is TGTGCCAGCTGGGACGGTAACTATGGCTACACCTTC.

The V call is TRBV5-1, the J call TRBJ2-7; 9 bases line up with TRBD2. CDR3 length: 15 residues. Germline-derived CDR1 and CDR2 are SGHRS and YFSETQ. The V gene end was trimmed by 3 bases and the J gene end by 2 bases; junction bases not matched to a gene: 6. The CDR3 protein is CASSSLTSGTYEQYF. The CDR3 nucleotides are TGCGCCAGCAGCTCGCTGACTAGCGGTACCTACGAGCAGTACTTC.

The chain recombines TRBV10-3 with TRBJ2-7, with 7 bases lining up with TRBD1. The CDR3 consists of 14 residues. After removal of 4 bases from V and 5 bases from J, the junction contained 8 bases not matched to a gene. Germline V gene data show CDR1 as ENHRY and CDR2 as SYGVKD. The CDR3 nucleotides are TGTGCCATCAGTGGGGCGACAGGGCAAAACGAGCAGTACTTC. Amino acid sequence: CAISGATGQNEQYF.

V is TRBV5-1 and J is TRBJ2-5; no firm D call. Trimming took 0 bases from V and 4 from J, leaving 16 bases between them. Germline V gives CDR1 SGHRS, CDR2 YFSETQ. The CDR3 extends over 16 amino acids. The DNA of the CDR3 is TGCGCCAGCAGCTTGGAATCCAGTAGATCATCAGAGACCCAGTACTTC. Translated, it gives CASSLESSRSSETQYF.

The V and J genes are TRBV7-2 and TRBJ2-6; tentative D call: TRBD1 (6 bases). The CDR3 loop spans 18 amino acids. V dropped 4 bases and J dropped 2 bases, with 18 bases sitting between them. CDR1 is SGHTA, CDR2 FQGNSA, per germline. Here the CDR3 reads CASSSRQVRLAGANVLTF. DNA of the CDR3: TGTGCCAGCAGCTCTCGACAGGTACGCCTCGCTGGGGCCAACGTCCTGACTTTC.

This clone was seen only once. The chain uses TRBV10-3 and TRBJ1-1; D not certain. The CDR3 is 14 residues long. V was cut by 10 bases and J by 3 bases, with 18 bases left in between. Germline V gives CDR1 ENHRY, CDR2 SYGVKD. Written as DNA, the CDR3 is TGTGCCAGCAGAGAGTCCCGGGAGGACACTGAAGCTTTCTTT. It codes for CASRESREDTEAFF.